This T cell receptor beta chain was obtained from a study of lymphopenia after photon versus proton radiotherapy. Points from the study as a whole: After the lymphocyte nadir, photon-treated repertoires showed oligoclonal expansion, especially of CD8+ Temra cells. Post-nadir TCR diversity decline inversely tracked overall survival among those who died. Photon-treated patients lost naive T cells and TCR diversity; proton-treated stayed stable.

This clone was seen a handful of times. Its antigen remains unidentified. This table comes from immunoSEQ multiplex PCR, and its TCRdb copy is limited to in-frame clones, with some not included. This sample has 35,000 to 45,000 clones, with approximately 80% found just once. In germline, CDR1 is MNHEY, CDR2 SMNVEV (reference sequence). V lost 6 bases and J 1 base, leaving 12 bases between the germline ends. This CDR3 has 14 amino acids. The sequence derives from a woman aged 70-85 years with pancreatic cancer. The input for sequencing was peripheral blood, taken from a patient treated with proton-based radiotherapy. The chain carries TRBV27 and TRBJ1-2; D gene ambiguous. The CDR3 loop reads CASSPLVGNYGYTF. The CDR3 nucleotides read TGTGCCAGCAGCCCCCTCGTCGGTAACTATGGCTACACCTTC.